This TCR beta chain was observed in a study of blood T cells in healthy people across ages (dated by TCRdb to between 2015 and 2017). General notes on the study: In model experiments, roughly one uniquely barcoded TCR beta cDNA molecule per two T cells was captured by template switching. To track age-related changes in TCR beta repertoire diversity, the study relied on deep sequencing normalized with unique cDNA molecular identifiers. Donors were grouped into four age groups: young (average approximately 15 years), middle-aged (around 39), aged (around 56) and long-lived (approximately 82). To avoid experimental bias, donors of different ages were spread randomly across the sequencing lanes. For two donors (one aged 18 to 29 and one aged 80 or older), the study analyzed two additional independent replicas of 1 million unique cDNA reads from the same blood draw. The investigation overall reported the following: As age increased, observed TCR beta diversity per million T cells dropped in a roughly linear way, and a significant reduction was already evident by age 40. Because profiling used bulk unsorted PBMCs, naive and antigen-experienced compartments could not be compared conclusively. The percentage of naive T cells measured by flow cytometry correlated strongly with observed TCR beta diversity. Total diversity estimates from one million sequenced T cells were considered lower bounds and underestimates. Because donor CMV infection status was unknown, age-related changes in expanded clonotypes were potentially confounded. Compared with the aged group, the long-lived group had more naive CD4+ T cells, fewer expanded clones and increased TCR diversity, suggesting age selection.

The library was prepared using 5' RACE. Sequencing instrument: Illumina HiSeq 2500. A second PCR of about 7 to 12 cycles was run with a J-beta primer mix and a sample-barcoded 5' primer. A template-switch 5' adaptor carrying 12 random nucleotides introduced a unique molecular identifier onto each TCR beta cDNA molecule. At least 2.5 million CDR3-containing paired-end reads were obtained from each sample. All of the RNA was converted into first-strand cDNA using the Mint cDNA synthesis kit, with a TRBC-specific oligonucleotide serving as the primer. Following uracil-DNA glycosylase treatment, all cDNA underwent a first 18-cycle PCR with the universal primers M1SS and BC2_uni_R. The authors processed their data as follows. Each sample was normalized by randomly selecting 1 million high-quality reads, each carrying a distinct molecular identifier. Reads with shared molecular identifiers were discarded instead of being binned into consensus sequences. MiTCR, with a Q25 quality threshold and the strictest error-elimination algorithm, was used for CDR3 identification, clonotype clustering and error correction. A nonparametric unseen species model using Euler transformation provided a lower-bound estimate of total TCR beta diversity. The public reads were run again by TCRdb, first through fastp at Q25 and then through MiXCR, and only productive beta chains were kept. Records with the same CDR3 protein are collapsed into one entry carrying the most frequent genes and DNA. The authors' filters were not applied to this entry. Present in this sample are 1.5 million to 2 million distinct CDR3 sequences, around half of which were seen just once. The leading ten clones occupy over 2% of the sample.

Based on the germline V gene, the CDR1 and CDR2 sequences are SGHVS and FQNEAQ. Its CDR3 holds 14 amino acids, cysteine through phenylalanine. This entry keeps only the CDR3 DNA: 42 bases, framed from base 1. The donors were roughly 40 Caucasian individuals from Russia, aged roughly 6 to 100 years, who were systemically healthy. Each donor gave approximately 9.3 milliliters of peripheral blood, collected into EDTA-treated Vacutainer tubes. Ficoll-Paque density-gradient centrifugation was used to isolate PBMCs, with at least 7 million obtained per sample. Total RNA was extracted from PBMCs with Trizol reagent, with at least 6 micrograms obtained per sample. For every donor, flow cytometry on a PBMC aliquot measured the percentage of naive CD45RAhigh/CD27high T cells. As for this clonotype: What this receptor recognizes is not known. No quality values exist for individual bases; no much larger clone is one base distant.

The sequence joins TRBV7-8 to TRBJ2-5; 9 middle bases align to TRBD1. TRBJ2-7 explains the end of the DNA better; the J call may be wrong. The receptor was derived from a woman aged 40 to 50 in good health. Specimen: blood. The CDR3 in this case is CASRIGTGSHEQYF. The DNA is TGTGCCAGCAGGATCGGGACAGGGTCACACGAGCAGTACTTC.